This T cell receptor (beta chain) was found in a study of T cell responses to AZD1222 COVID-19 vaccine (dated by TCRdb to the early 2020s). Some background on the complete study: TCR sequencing was performed for more than 230 trial participants, of whom roughly 200 were given two doses of AZD1222 and 26 were given two doses of MenACWY control vaccine. Trial participants were enrolled by age into subgroups of 18-55, 56-69 and 70-plus years, and around 150, 28 and 57 TCR-sequenced participants, respectively, were included in these subgroups.

Overall study outcomes, separate from this receptor: Conclusions about previously exposed vaccinees are limited, since just five or six AZD1222 recipients were seropositive for SARS-CoV-2 at baseline. In the small 56-69-year group, the increase in depth fell short of significance, most likely because of low power. CD4 TCRs associated with the vaccine covered the entire spike protein, and the dominant responses were in regions 160-218 and 743-854. Participants were mostly white British and included more females than males, and it was suggested by the authors that clonal diversity may have been underestimated. No day 14 peak-response samples were available, so repertoires were characterized only after the peak T cell response. Spike-specific TCR breadth and depth rose significantly after two AZD1222 doses compared with day 0 and with MenACWY recipients. Reportedly, almost half of the unique spike-specific TCRs recognized epitopes lying outside the regions that are mutated in the B.1.351 and B.1.1.7 variants.

The germline V gene provides CDR1 SGHTA and CDR2 FQGTGA. V and J are truncated by 2 bases and 6 bases respectively, leaving an intervening sequence of 12 bases. Its CDR3 holds 14 amino acids, cysteine through phenylalanine. Just CDR3 DNA is preserved here, 42 bases in frame from base 1. The CDR3 regions of human TCRbeta chains were subjected to immunosequencing. The authors' analysis ran thus. Repertoire TCRs were matched against a reference library of SARS-CoV-2-specific TCRs generated with the MIRA antigen-specificity platform. Breadth was defined as the fraction of unique TCRs that were SARS-CoV-2-associated. Depth was defined as the fraction of total T cells that were SARS-CoV-2-associated. Using the MIRA data, each spike-specific TCR was mapped to the spike region that the TCR reacts to and placed in a CD4 or CD8 class. Log10-transformed breadth and depth values were compared by one-way ANOVA with Sidak's multiple comparisons tests. Drawn from immuneACCESS, this table holds only the in-frame rearrangements with V and J called that TCRdb kept. Clones are partly lost; checked studies trace under half to an unresolved V gene and leave the rest unexplained. V and J calls and clone size follow that table, whereas D and trimming were derived from the DNA. This sample comprises some 130,000 clones, roughly 93% of them detected only once. The ten top clones hold around 0.99% of the sample.

Remarks on this clone: Which antigen it targets is not known. No much larger clonotype is one base removed from it; base qualities were not supplied.

The time point label here, explained by the study, means: about 28 days (+/-7) after the second vaccine dose. AZD1222 recipients with second doses at about 4 weeks or about 12 weeks were pooled, because spike-specific TCR depth and breadth did not differ between schedules. Samples from vaccinated people were obtained from the UK trials COV001 and COV002, which included a single-blind randomized controlled phase 2/3 trial of AZD1222 (ChAdOx1 nCoV-19) in healthy adults. For TCRbeta chain sequencing, PBMC samples from trial participants were taken at day 0 and at day 28 after the second dose. The starting material was peripheral blood, obtained 28 days after the second AZD1222 dose. Here the chain combines TRBV7-3 and TRBJ2-3; the D gene is possibly TRBD2, with 6 bases matching. The sequence came from an adult who received the AZD1222 COVID-19 vaccine. The CDR3 protein sequence reads: CASSLGQAGDTQYF. The DNA is as follows: TGTGCCAGCAGCTTAGGGCAGGCGGGGGATACGCAGTATTTT.